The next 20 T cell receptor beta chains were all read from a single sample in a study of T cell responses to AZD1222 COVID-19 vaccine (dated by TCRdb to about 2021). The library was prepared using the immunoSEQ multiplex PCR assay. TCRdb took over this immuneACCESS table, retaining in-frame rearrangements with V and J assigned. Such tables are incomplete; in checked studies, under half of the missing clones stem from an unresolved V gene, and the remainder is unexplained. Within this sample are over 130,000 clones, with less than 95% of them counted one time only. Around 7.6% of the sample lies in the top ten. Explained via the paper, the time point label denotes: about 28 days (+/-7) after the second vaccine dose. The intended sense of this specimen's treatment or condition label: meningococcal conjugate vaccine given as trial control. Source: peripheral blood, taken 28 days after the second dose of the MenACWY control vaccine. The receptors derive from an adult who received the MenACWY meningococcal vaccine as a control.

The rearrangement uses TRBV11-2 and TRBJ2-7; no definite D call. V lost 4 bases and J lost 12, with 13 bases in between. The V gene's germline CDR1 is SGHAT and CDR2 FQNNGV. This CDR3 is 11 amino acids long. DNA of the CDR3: TGTGCCAGCAGCTACCTAGGCCAGCGGTACTTC. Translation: CASSYLGQRYF.

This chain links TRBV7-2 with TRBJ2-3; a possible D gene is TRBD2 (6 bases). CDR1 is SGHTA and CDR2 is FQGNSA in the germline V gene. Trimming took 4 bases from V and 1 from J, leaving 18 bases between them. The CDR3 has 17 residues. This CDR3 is CASSSPAGKSGTDTQYF. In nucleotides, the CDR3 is TGTGCCAGCAGCTCTCCGGCGGGAAAAAGTGGCACAGATACGCAGTATTTT.

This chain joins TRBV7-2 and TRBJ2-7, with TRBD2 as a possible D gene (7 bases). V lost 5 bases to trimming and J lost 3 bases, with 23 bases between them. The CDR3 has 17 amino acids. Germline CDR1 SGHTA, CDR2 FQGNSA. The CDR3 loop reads CASSPEGGTFSHYEQYF. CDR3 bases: TGTGCCAGCAGCCCCGAGGGGGGGACATTTTCTCACTACGAGCAGTACTTC.

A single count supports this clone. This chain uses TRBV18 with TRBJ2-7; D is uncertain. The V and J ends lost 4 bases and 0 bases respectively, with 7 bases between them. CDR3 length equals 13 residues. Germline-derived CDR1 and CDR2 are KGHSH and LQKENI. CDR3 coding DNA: TGTGCCAGCTCACGGTTAGACTCCTACGAGCAGTACTTC. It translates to CASSRLDSYEQYF.

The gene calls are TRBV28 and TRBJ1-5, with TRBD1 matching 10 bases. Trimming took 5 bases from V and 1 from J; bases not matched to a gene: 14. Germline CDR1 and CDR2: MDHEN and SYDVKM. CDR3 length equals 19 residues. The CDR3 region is CASSPPTGGWLLSNQPQHF. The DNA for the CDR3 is TGTGCCAGCAGTCCACCGACAGGGGGCTGGCTGCTCAGCAATCAGCCCCAGCATTTT.

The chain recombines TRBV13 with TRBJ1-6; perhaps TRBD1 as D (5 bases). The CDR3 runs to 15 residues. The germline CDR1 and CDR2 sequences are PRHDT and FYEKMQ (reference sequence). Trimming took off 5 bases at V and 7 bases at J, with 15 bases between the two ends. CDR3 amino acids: CASSPPGGENSPLHF. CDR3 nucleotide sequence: TGTGCCAGCAGCCCCCCGGGGGGTGAGAATTCACCCCTCCACTTT.

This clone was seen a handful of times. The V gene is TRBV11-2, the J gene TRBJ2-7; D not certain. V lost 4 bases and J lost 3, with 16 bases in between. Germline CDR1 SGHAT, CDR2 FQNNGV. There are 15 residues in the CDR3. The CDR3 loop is CASSSFEVLIYEQYF. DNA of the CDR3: TGTGCCAGCAGCTCATTCGAGGTACTTATCTACGAGCAGTACTTC. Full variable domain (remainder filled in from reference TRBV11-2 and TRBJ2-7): EAGVAQSPRYKIIEKRQSVAFWCNPISGHATLYWYQQILGQGPKLLIQFQNNGVVDDSQLPKDRFSAERLKGVDSTLKIQPAKLEDSAVYLCASSSFEVLIYEQYFGPGTRLTVT.

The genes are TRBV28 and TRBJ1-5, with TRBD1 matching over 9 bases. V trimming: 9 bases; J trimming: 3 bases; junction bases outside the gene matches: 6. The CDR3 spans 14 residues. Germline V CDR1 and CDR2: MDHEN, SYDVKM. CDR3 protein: CASRTGGINQPQHF. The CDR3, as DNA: TGTGCCAGTAGAACAGGGGGCATCAATCAGCCCCAGCATTTT.

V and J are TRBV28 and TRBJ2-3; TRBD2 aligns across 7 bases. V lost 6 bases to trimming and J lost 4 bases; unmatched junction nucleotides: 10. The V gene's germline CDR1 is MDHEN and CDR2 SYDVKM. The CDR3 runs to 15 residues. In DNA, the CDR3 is TGTGCCAGCAGCCTAGGGGCGGGAGTGGCAGATACGCAGTATTTT. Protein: CASSLGAGVADTQYF.

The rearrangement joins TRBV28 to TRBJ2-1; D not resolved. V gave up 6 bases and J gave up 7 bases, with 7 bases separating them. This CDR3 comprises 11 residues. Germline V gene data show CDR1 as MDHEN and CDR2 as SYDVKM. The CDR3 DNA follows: TGTGCCAGCAGCGCGTGGAATGAGCAGTTCTTC. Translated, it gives CASSAWNEQFF.

The DNA for the CDR3 is TGTGCCAGTGGCAGGGGCGGGTCCGGGGAGCTGTTTTTT. It encodes CASGRGGSGELFF. V and J are TRBV19 and TRBJ2-2, with D perhaps TRBD1 (6 bases). The V end lost 8 bases, the J end lost 6 bases, and 13 bases lay between the germline ends. The CDR3 length is 13 residues. The germline gives CDR1 LNHDA, CDR2 SQIVND (reference sequence).

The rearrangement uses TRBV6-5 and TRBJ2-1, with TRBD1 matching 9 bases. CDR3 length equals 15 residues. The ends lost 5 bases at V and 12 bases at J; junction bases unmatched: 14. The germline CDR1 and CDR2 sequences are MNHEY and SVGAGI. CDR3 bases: TGTGCCAGCAGTAAGAAGCCGGGACAGGGTCAGGCGCAGTTCTTC. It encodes CASSKKPGQGQAQFF.

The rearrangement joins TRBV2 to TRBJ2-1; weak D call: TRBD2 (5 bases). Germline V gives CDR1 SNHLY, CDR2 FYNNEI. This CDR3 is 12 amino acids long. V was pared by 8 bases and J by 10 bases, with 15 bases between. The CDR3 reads CASVRDSREQFF. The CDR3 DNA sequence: TGTGCCAGCGTCCGGGATTCGCGAGAGCAGTTCTTC.

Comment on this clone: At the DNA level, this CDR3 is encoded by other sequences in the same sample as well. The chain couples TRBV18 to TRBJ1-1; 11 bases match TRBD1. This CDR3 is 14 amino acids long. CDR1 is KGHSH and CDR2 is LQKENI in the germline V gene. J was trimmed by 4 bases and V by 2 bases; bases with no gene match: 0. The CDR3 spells CASSPGTGGTEAFF. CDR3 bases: TGTGCCAGCTCACCAGGGACAGGGGGCACTGAAGCTTTCTTT.

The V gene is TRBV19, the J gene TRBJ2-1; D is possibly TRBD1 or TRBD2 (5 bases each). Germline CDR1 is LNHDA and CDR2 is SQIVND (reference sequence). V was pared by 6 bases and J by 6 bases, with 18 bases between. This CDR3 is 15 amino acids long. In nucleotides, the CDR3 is TGTGCCAGTAGACCCTGGGACCCAAGGTCCAATGAGCAGTTCTTC. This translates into CASRPWDPRSNEQFF.

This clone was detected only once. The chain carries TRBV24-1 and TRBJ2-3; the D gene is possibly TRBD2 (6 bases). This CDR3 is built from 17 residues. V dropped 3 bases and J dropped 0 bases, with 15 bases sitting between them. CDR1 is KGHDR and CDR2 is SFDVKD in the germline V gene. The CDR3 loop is CATSDLGRHPSTDTQYF. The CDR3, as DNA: TGTGCCACCAGTGATCTGGGGAGGCACCCAAGCACAGATACGCAGTATTTT.

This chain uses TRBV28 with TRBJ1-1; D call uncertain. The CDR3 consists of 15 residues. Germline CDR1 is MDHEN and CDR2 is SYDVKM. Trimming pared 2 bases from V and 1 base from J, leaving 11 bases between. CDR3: CASSLPLVSNTEAFF. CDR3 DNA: TGTGCCAGCAGTTTACCGCTGGTTTCGAACACTGAAGCTTTCTTT.

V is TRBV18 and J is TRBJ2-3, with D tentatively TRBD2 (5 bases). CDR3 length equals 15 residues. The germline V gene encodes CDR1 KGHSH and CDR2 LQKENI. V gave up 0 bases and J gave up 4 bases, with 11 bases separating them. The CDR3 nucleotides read TGTGCCAGCTCACCACCGGGCGGGCCTCCAGATACGCAGTATTTT. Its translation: CASSPPGGPPDTQYF.

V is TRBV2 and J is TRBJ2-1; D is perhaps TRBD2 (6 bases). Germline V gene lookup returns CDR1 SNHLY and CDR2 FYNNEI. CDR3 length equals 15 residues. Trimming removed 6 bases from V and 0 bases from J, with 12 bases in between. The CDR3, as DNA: TGTGCCAGCAGCGCTACTAGCAACTCCTACAATGAGCAGTTCTTC. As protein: CASSATSNSYNEQFF.

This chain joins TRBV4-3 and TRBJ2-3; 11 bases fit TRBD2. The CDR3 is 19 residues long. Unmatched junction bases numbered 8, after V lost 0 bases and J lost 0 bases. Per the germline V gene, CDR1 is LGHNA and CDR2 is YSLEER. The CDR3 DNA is TGCGCCAGCAGCCAAGAGGTAACTAGCGGGGGCGCTAGCACAGATACGCAGTATTTT. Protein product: CASSQEVTSGGASTDTQYF.